The 4 T cell receptor beta chains presented below share a single source sample, sequenced in a study of blood T cells in healthy people across ages. Primers used in a second PCR of roughly 7 to 12 cycles were a sample-barcoded 5' primer and a J-beta primer mix. TCRdb itself ran the 5' RACE reads through MiXCR, one entry per CDR3 protein. This repertoire shows roughly 680,000 distinct CDR3 sequences, approximately 21% found once; its top ten account for roughly 3.9%. The specimen sequenced was blood. Receptors originate from a man aged 70-80 years in good health.

By share, this clonotype ranks as medium-sized. J is TRBJ2-1 and V is TRBV28; 13 bases are shared with TRBD2. With 6 bases clipped from V and 8 bases from J, the junction kept 10 bases outside the gene matches. The germline gives CDR1 MDHEN, CDR2 SYDVKM. The CDR3 spans 16 residues. The CDR3 spells CASSGLAGATSYEQFF. CDR3 DNA sequence: TGTGCCAGCAGCGGACTAGCGGGGGCCACAAGCTATGAGCAGTTCTTC.

The chain uses TRBV2 and TRBJ1-6; D is uncertain. The CDR3 length is 12 residues. Between the trimmed V and J ends, which lost 4 bases and 7 bases, there was a span of 5 bases. Per germline, CDR1 SNHLY and CDR2 FYNNEI. CDR3 sequence: CASSVSNSPLHF. For the CDR3, the DNA is TGTGCCAGCAGTGTAAGCAATTCACCCCTCCACTTT.

This clonotype has a handful of counts. This chain joins TRBV3-1 and TRBJ2-5; 11 positions match TRBD2. The end of the DNA is better explained by TRBJ2-1, so the J call may be wrong. From germline, CDR1 is LGHDT and CDR2 YNNKEL (reference sequence). The CDR3 covers 15 residues. CDR3 in DNA: TGTGCCAGCAGCCAGACTAGCGGGATAGGAGAGACCCAGTTCTTC. It translates to CASSQTSGIGETQFF.

The chain couples TRBV20-1 to TRBJ1-2; tentatively, D is TRBD1 (6 bases). The CDR3 extends over 13 amino acids. With 6 bases removed from V and 5 bases from J, the gap between germline ends came to 16 bases. Germline V gene data show CDR1 as DFQATT and CDR2 as SNEGSKA (reference sequence). The CDR3 DNA is TGCAGTGCCCCAAACAGGGAGGGATATGGCTACACCTTC. It yields the protein CSAPNREGYGYTF.